The next 6 T cell receptor beta chains were all read from a single sample in a study of OX40 agonist ivuxolimab in advanced cancers. The method was immunoSEQ multiplex PCR; TCRdb's version includes in-frame clones alone and lacks a portion of them. The profile shows about 94,000 clones, 90% to 95% of them singletons. This specimen was CD4+ or CD8+ T cells sorted from blood, taken in a trial of the OX40 agonist ivuxolimab. The receptors here all came from an adult with an advanced solid tumor such as melanoma, head and neck, liver or kidney cancer.

V usage is TRBV11-3 and J usage is TRBJ2-1; D gene ambiguous. Per germline, CDR1 SGHNT and CDR2 YENEEA. The CDR3 has 13 amino acids. V shed 0 bases and J shed 8 bases, with 8 bases lying between them. In DNA, the CDR3 is TGTGCCAGCAGCTTAGATTTGACCCATGAGCAGTTCTTC. Translated: CASSLDLTHEQFF.

This clone was counted ten times or more. The chain joins TRBV7-9 to TRBJ1-2, with a possible D match to TRBD1 (6 bases). V dropped 8 bases and J dropped 3 bases, with 16 bases sitting between them. The CDR3 loop spans 14 amino acids. Germline CDR1 reads SEHNR; CDR2 reads FQNEAQ (reference sequence). The CDR3 here is CASVLGGGDYGYTF. In DNA, the CDR3 is TGTGCCAGCGTGCTCGGCGGGGGCGACTATGGCTACACCTTC.

The chain recombines TRBV7-2 with TRBJ2-7, with no clear D. Trimming pared 4 bases from V and 4 bases from J, leaving 17 bases between. The CDR3 has 15 residues. CDR1 is SGHTA, CDR2 FQGNSA, per germline. This CDR3 is CASSSGTPFGYEQYF. Here the CDR3 DNA reads TGTGCCAGCAGCTCCGGCACTCCGTTTGGGTACGAGCAGTACTTC.

The chain joins TRBV7-8 to TRBJ2-2, with 7 bases aligning to TRBD2. CDR1 is SGHVS, CDR2 FQNEAQ, per germline. Trimming took 0 bases from V and 5 from J; bases not matched to a gene: 9. CDR3 length equals 17 residues. CDR3: CASSLAAAGTGTGELFF. The CDR3 DNA follows: TGTGCCAGCAGCTTAGCCGCAGCGGGAACAGGAACCGGGGAGCTGTTTTTT.

The J gene is TRBJ2-1, the V gene TRBV25-1; no clear D gene. Between the trimmed V and J ends, which lost 1 base and 0 bases, there was a span of 13 bases. CDR3 length: 17 amino acids. Per germline, CDR1 MGHDK and CDR2 SYGVNS. CDR3 DNA sequence: TGTGCCAGCAGTGAATTGAACCCCCCAAGCTCCTACAATGAGCAGTTCTTC. Translated: CASSELNPPSSYNEQFF.

The genes are TRBV30 and TRBJ1-1; 9 bases map to TRBD1. This CDR3 region has 14 residues. Germline V lookup: CDR1 GTSNPN, CDR2 SVGIG (reference sequence). V trimming: 0 bases; J trimming: 3 bases; junction bases outside the gene matches: 2. The CDR3 here is CAWSVTGGYTEAFF. The CDR3 bases are TGTGCCTGGAGTGTAACAGGGGGCTACACTGAAGCTTTCTTT.